This T cell receptor beta chain is drawn from a study of cytomegalovirus exposure and HLA in healthy donors. Study at large: As released early, the data held 85 million to 95 million unique TCRs from HLA-typed donors.

The study ran its PCR with 60 Vbeta and 13 Jbeta primers. The data were produced by immunoSEQ multiplex PCR, yet TCRdb's version contains in-frame clones alone and is incomplete. The table shows about 160,000 clones, with approximately 80% occurring only once. This clone was observed a handful of times. CDR3 length: 15 residues. Germline CDR1 is MNHEY and CDR2 is SMNVEV (reference sequence). The J segment lost 4 bases and the V segment lost 6 bases, leaving 9 bases of the junction unmatched. The specimen was PBMCs. The sequence derives from a male donor in good health and CMV-seropositive. This rearrangement joins TRBV27 to TRBJ2-1; 7 bases fit TRBD1. The CDR3 reads CASSSWTGEYNEQFF. CDR3 sequence (DNA): TGTGCCAGCAGCTCCTGGACAGGAGAGTACAATGAGCAGTTCTTC.